The 21 T cell receptor beta chains given below trace back to one sample, sequenced in a study of regulatory T cells in long-lasting Graves disease (dated by TCRdb to the early 2020s). The sample's time point, from its label and the paper: persistent/refractory GD, antithyroid drugs over 5 years with positive TRAb. RNA was extracted from PBMCs in TRIzol for both TCR sequencing and RNA sequencing. To prepare the library, multiplex PCR was applied. For sequencing, an Illumina HiSeq 4000 was employed. To build TCR beta libraries, CDR3 regions were amplified by Arm-PCR using iRepertoire HTBI primers. TCRdb reprocessing: public reads trimmed at Q25 with fastp, clones called with MiXCR, in-frame beta chains kept. When rows share a CDR3 protein, they turn into one entry using the most common DNA and genes. The sample records roughly 400,000 distinct CDR3 sequences, less than 25% of which are singletons. 20% of the sample belongs to the ten largest clones.

Sample: peripheral blood mononuclear cells (PBMCs), taken when the disease was refractory, from a patient treated with antithyroid drugs. The receptors originated from a female donor with Graves disease.

Only a few counts were recorded for this clonotype. This chain uses TRBV27 with TRBJ1-4; D call uncertain. Trimming removed 8 bases at V and 4 bases at J, with 14 bases between. CDR1 is MNHEY, CDR2 SMNVEV, per germline (reference sequence). The CDR3 is made up of 14 amino acids. CDR3 sequence reads: CASRRPGDNEKLFF. In DNA, the CDR3 is TGTGCCAGCCGTCGCCCCGGGGATAATGAAAAACTGTTTTTT.

This chain joins TRBV29-1 and TRBJ1-2; D is uncertain. The CDR3 loop spans 11 amino acids. The V gene lost 3 bases and the J gene lost 9 bases, with 11 bases spanning the gap. Germline lookup yields CDR1 SQVTM and CDR2 ANQGSEA. CDR3 loop: CSVDVGNRYTF. The CDR3 DNA reads TGCAGCGTTGACGTCGGCAACCGCTACACCTTC.

The sample holds many counts of this clonotype. The chain is built from TRBV12-3 or TRBV12-4 and TRBJ2-2; D gene unclear. V dropped 6 bases and J dropped 4 bases, with 12 bases sitting between them. This CDR3 has 14 amino acids. The CDR3 loop reads CASSLFSSTGELFF. In DNA, the CDR3 is TGTGCCAGCAGCCTTTTTTCATCCACCGGGGAGCTGTTTTTT.

As for this clonotype: A much larger clone is a single base away; this may be a read error. The CDR3 region is CASGDRAGSQPQHF. CDR3 sequence (DNA): TGTGCCAGTGGAGACAGGGCAGGCAGTCAGCCCCAGCATTTT. The chain is built from TRBV19 and TRBJ1-5, with 7 nucleotides matching TRBD1. Per the germline V gene, CDR1 is LNHDA and CDR2 is SQIVND (reference sequence). The CDR3 loop spans 14 amino acids. V shed 8 bases and J 6 bases; nucleotides not matched to a gene: 10.

The chain links TRBV12-3 or TRBV12-4 to TRBJ1-1; D ambiguous. This CDR3 comprises 13 residues. With 9 bases removed from V and 1 base from J, the gap between germline ends came to 12 bases. CDR3 amino acids: CASFDPGNTEAFF. CDR3 in DNA: TGTGCCAGTTTTGACCCAGGGAACACTGAAGCTTTCTTT.

This chain connects TRBV19 to TRBJ1-1; 9 bases agree with TRBD1. The junction had 11 bases not matched to a gene; V was cut back by 11 bases and J by 13 bases. Germline values: CDR1 LNHDA, CDR2 SQIVND (reference sequence). This CDR3 has 11 residues. The DNA for the CDR3 is TGTGCCGGGACTCGGGACAGGGTTATTTTCTTT. Protein: CAGTRDRVIFF.

Only a few counts were recorded for this clonotype. The chain carries TRBV18 and TRBJ1-5, with a weak D call TRBD1 (6 bases). CDR3 size: 14 residues. The V end was cut by 4 bases, the J end by 3 bases, with 10 bases between. Germline V CDR1 and CDR2: KGHSH, LQKENI. The CDR3 region is CASSRDRNNQPQHF. The DNA of the CDR3 is TGTGCCAGCTCACGCGACAGGAACAATCAGCCCCAGCATTTT.

The table lists this clonotype with many counts. V and J are TRBV20-1 and TRBJ1-5; TRBD1 might be the D (6 bases). The CDR3 consists of 12 residues. Between the trimmed V and J ends, which lost 3 bases and 7 bases, there was a span of 10 bases. In germline, CDR1 is DFQATT, CDR2 SNEGSKA (reference sequence). In DNA, the CDR3 is TGCAGTGCTAGCACAGGGTACCAGCCCCAGCATTTT. This gives the protein CSASTGYQPQHF.

This clonotype was seen many times. This chain connects TRBV6-2 or TRBV6-3 to TRBJ2-5; D is perhaps TRBD2 (6 bases). Germline V gene data show CDR1 as MNHEY and CDR2 as SVGEGT. This CDR3 is built from 13 residues. The V gene lost 5 bases and the J gene lost 5 bases, with 12 bases spanning the gap. In DNA, the CDR3 is TGTGCCAGCAGTGGCGGGGAGGAGGAGACCCAGTACTTC. Translated: CASSGGEEETQYF.

As to this clonotype: A much more abundant neighbour one base away suggests this may be a read error. V usage is TRBV12-3 or TRBV12-4 and J usage is TRBJ1-5, with a tentative D call TRBD1 (5 bases). The CDR3 extends over 14 amino acids. The CDR3 protein is CASASGTPNQPRHF. The CDR3 DNA reads as TGTGCCAGCGCCTCCGGGACCCCTAATCAGCCCCGGCATTTT.

This clonotype was seen a few times. The V and J genes are TRBV20-1 and TRBJ1-2; weak D call: TRBD1 (6 bases). CDR3 length: 12 amino acids. V lost 3 bases and J 4 bases, leaving 9 bases between the germline ends. Germline lookup yields CDR1 DFQATT and CDR2 SNEGSKA (reference sequence). DNA of the CDR3: TGCAGTGCTAGTGGGGGCAGCTATGGCTACACCTTC. Encoded protein: CSASGGSYGYTF.

This clonotype has at least ten counts. The chain joins TRBV6-1 to TRBJ1-1; TRBD1 matches at 8 bases. The CDR3 is 15 amino acids. Germline CDR1 reads MNHNS; CDR2 reads SASEGT. V trimming: 5 bases; J trimming: 4 bases; junction bases outside the gene matches: 9. CDR3 amino acids: CASSTPDRVGTEAFF. Written as DNA, the CDR3 is TGTGCCAGCAGTACCCCGGACAGGGTGGGCACTGAAGCTTTCTTT.

In nucleotides, the CDR3 is TGTGCCAGCTCACCAAGGACTAGCGGGAGTAATAGCGAGCAGTACTTC. It codes for CASSPRTSGSNSEQYF. V and J are TRBV18 and TRBJ2-7; TRBD2 matches 13 bases. In germline, CDR1 is KGHSH, CDR2 LQKENI. This CDR3 has 16 residues. After removal of 2 bases from V and 6 bases from J, the junction contained 7 bases not matched to a gene.

On this clonotype itself: The CDR3 carries no conserved terminal phenylalanine or tryptophan, so it likely arises from a read error. This chain connects TRBV9 to TRBJ2-7; 13 nucleotides line up with TRBD2. The CDR3 sequence is 16 residues long. Trimming cost V 4 bases and J 1 base; bases outside gene matches: 5. From germline, CDR1 is SGDLS and CDR2 YYNGEE. CDR3 amino acids: CASSPSGLAGSYEQYS. In DNA form, the CDR3 reads TGTGCCAGCAGCCCATCGGGACTAGCGGGATCCTACGAGCAGTACTCC.

This clonotype was counted ten times or more. The rearrangement links TRBV2 to TRBJ2-5; perhaps TRBD1 as D (5 bases). The CDR3 is 13 amino acids. In germline, CDR1 is SNHLY, CDR2 FYNNEI. Trimming shortened V by 6 bases and J by 2 bases, and 10 bases separated the two germline ends. CDR3 in DNA: TGTGCCAGCAGCGCACAGGAACAAGAGACCCAGTACTTC. Translated, it gives CASSAQEQETQYF. Drawing the rest from reference TRBV2 and TRBJ2-5, the complete variable domain is EPEVTQTPSHQVTQMGQEVILRCVPISNHLYFYWYRQILGQKVEFLVSFYNNEISEKSEIFDDQFSVERPDGSNFTLKIRSTKLEDSAMYFCASSAQEQETQYFGPGTRLLVL.

The rearrangement joins TRBV4-1 to TRBJ2-7; no definite D call. V was clipped by 7 bases and J by 3 bases, with 19 bases between them. CDR3 length: 15 residues. Germline lookup yields CDR1 MGHRA and CDR2 YSYEKL. The CDR3 reads CASNDPAGHLYEQYF. The CDR3 DNA follows: TGCGCCAGCAACGATCCCGCCGGCCACCTCTACGAGCAGTACTTC.

The V call is TRBV24-1, the J call TRBJ1-5, with 11 bases identical to TRBD1. V gave up 7 bases and J gave up 5 bases; unmatched junction bases: 9. The CDR3 contains 16 residues. The germline V gene encodes CDR1 KGHDR and CDR2 SFDVKD. Written as DNA, the CDR3 is TGTGCCACCAGGGACCGGACAGGGGGCGAAGATCAGCCCCAGCATTTT. Its translation is CATRDRTGGEDQPQHF.

In this sample, this clonotype turned up a few times. The chain recombines TRBV19 with TRBJ1-1, with D tentatively TRBD1 (6 bases). V lost 4 bases and J lost 6, with 18 bases in between. Germline loops: CDR1 LNHDA, CDR2 SQIVND (reference sequence). The CDR3 runs 15 residues. The CDR3 region is CASSTSTGTDAEAFF. The CDR3 bases are TGTGCCAGTAGTACGTCGACAGGAACGGACGCTGAAGCTTTCTTT.

This clonotype was counted between two and nine times. V gene TRBV7-9 combines with J gene TRBJ2-3; perhaps TRBD2 as D (5 bases). Trimming removed 5 bases at V and 6 bases at J, with 15 bases between. In germline, CDR1 is SEHNR, CDR2 FQNEAQ (reference sequence). CDR3 length: 14 amino acids. CDR3 sequence (DNA): TGTGCCAGCAGCCCACTAGTCTTGTTGGATACGCAGTATTTT. Translated: CASSPLVLLDTQYF.

This clonotype has more than one count but fewer than ten. This chain uses TRBV29-1 with TRBJ2-7; D gene ambiguous. Germline CDR1 is SQVTM and CDR2 is ANQGSEA. This CDR3 is built from 14 residues. The V gene lost 2 bases and the J gene lost 2 bases, with 13 bases spanning the gap. The CDR3 coding sequence is TGCAGCGTTGAAAGGGCAGGCTTCCCCTACGAGCAGTACTTC. It is translated as CSVERAGFPYEQYF.

This chain links TRBV18 with TRBJ2-7; D possibly corresponds to TRBD1 (5 bases). V lost 3 bases and J 1 base, leaving 13 bases between the germline ends. The CDR3 has 15 residues. CDR1 and CDR2 (germline): KGHSH, LQKENI. DNA for the CDR3: TGTGCCAGCTCACCTCAGGGTGGGGTGTCCTACGAGCAGTACTTC. Amino acids: CASSPQGGVSYEQYF.